This T cell receptor beta chain was captured in a study of shared clonotypes between healthy human individuals. Study outcomes and limitations: It was expected that sequencing depth would affect clonotype sharing among donors.

From CD4+ cells came CD45RA+ naive and CD45RA-negative memory subsets. To note about this clone: No antigen is known for it.

The data were produced by immunoSEQ multiplex PCR, yet TCRdb's version contains in-frame clones alone and is incomplete. Among about 990,000 clones, around 78% were seen once, and the ten largest hold roughly 0.62%. This CDR3 spans 15 amino acids. J gave up 7 bases and V 2 bases, and 6 bases lay outside the gene matches. Germline values: CDR1 SGHRS, CDR2 YFSETQ. The clonotype comes from a young man in good health. Some clones in this sample may be carry-over from other donors' samples. Input material: memory CD4+ T cells from PBMCs. Subset defined: CD45RA-negative fraction. The gene calls are TRBV5-1 and TRBJ2-1; 10 bases agree with TRBD2. DNA of the CDR3: TGCGCCAGCAGCTTAAGCGGGAGGGCCGCGAATGAGCAGTTCTTC. Translating gives CASSLSGRAANEQFF.